Each of the 25 T cell receptor beta chains below was sequenced from the same sample in a study of high-grade serous ovarian cancer treatment subgroups. Using immunoSEQ multiplex PCR, the repertoire was profiled, and TCRdb retains in-frame clones only, with some absent. The table lists fewer than 20,000 clones, roughly 75% of them singletons. Tumor tissue was taken before any definitive surgery or chemotherapy was given. The sample comprised tumor tissue. The origin of the receptors is a human donor with high-grade serous ovarian cancer.

The rearrangement links TRBV5-1 to TRBJ2-3, with D perhaps TRBD1 or TRBD2 (6 bases each). Trimming shortened V by 5 bases and J by 0 bases, and 16 bases separated the two germline ends. This CDR3 spans 16 amino acids. From germline, CDR1 is SGHRS and CDR2 YFSETQ. CDR3 coding DNA: TGCGCCAGCAGACCAGACCCGGGGGCTAGCACAGATACGCAGTATTTT. This sequence encodes CASRPDPGASTDTQYF.

This clone was counted a single time. The V call is TRBV7-2, the J call TRBJ2-4; TRBD2 matches 7 bases. CDR1 SGHTA and CDR2 FQGNSA come from the germline V gene. This CDR3 has 15 amino acids. The J segment lost 3 bases and the V segment lost 6 bases, leaving 8 bases of the junction unmatched. In DNA, the CDR3 is TGTGCCAGCAGTCCCGGGAGGTTCGGCAAAAACATTCAGTACTTC. This translates into CASSPGRFGKNIQYF.

The chain links TRBV5-1 to TRBJ2-2; perhaps D is TRBD1 or TRBD2 (7 bases each). The V end lost 6 bases, the J end lost 1 base, and 19 bases lay between the germline ends. CDR1 SGHRS and CDR2 YFSETQ come from the germline V gene. This CDR3 region has 17 residues. As DNA, the CDR3 is TGCGCCAGCACAGGGGGAGCGGGACTCAGGAACACCGGGGAGCTGTTTTTT. Protein: CASTGGAGLRNTGELFF.

The rearrangement uses TRBV14 and TRBJ1-1; D is ambiguous. Germline-derived CDR1 and CDR2 are SGHDN and FVKESK. Trimming shortened V by 1 base and J by 0 bases, and 6 bases separated the two germline ends. This CDR3 contains 14 residues. CDR3 region: CASSQGSVNTEAFF. The CDR3 DNA is TGTGCCAGCAGCCAAGGGTCAGTGAACACTGAAGCTTTCTTT. The entire variable domain, with the rest obtained from reference TRBV14 and TRBJ1-1, is as follows: EAGVTQFPSHSVIEKGQTVTLRCDPISGHDNLYWYRRVMGKEIKFLLHFVKESKQDESGMPNNRFLAERTGGTYSTLKVQPAELEDSGVYFCASSQGSVNTEAFFGQGTRLTVV.

The sample holds one count of this clone. The chain recombines TRBV29-1 with TRBJ1-2, with 8 bases fitting TRBD1. The V gene's germline CDR1 is SQVTM and CDR2 ANQGSEA. The CDR3 extends over 14 amino acids. Trimming cost V 6 bases and J 2 bases; bases outside gene matches: 8. In nucleotides, the CDR3 is TGCAGCGTCAAAGACAGGGGAGGCAACTATGGCTACACCTTC. Its translation: CSVKDRGGNYGYTF.

The rearrangement uses TRBV30 and TRBJ1-2, with TRBD1 matching over 7 bases. The CDR3 runs to 13 residues. V shed 3 bases, J shed 1 base, and the junction held 2 bases outside the gene matches. CDR1 and CDR2 from the germline V gene are GTSNPN and SVGIG (reference sequence). CDR3 in amino acids: CAWRTGRNYGYTF. CDR3 nucleotide sequence: TGTGCCTGGAGGACAGGGCGTAACTATGGCTACACCTTC. The full variable domain, completed using reference TRBV30 and TRBJ1-2, is SQTIHQWPATLVQPVGSPLSLECTVEGTSNPNLYWYRQAAGRGLQLLFYSVGIGQISSEVPQNLSASRPQDRQFILSSKKLLLSDSGFYLCAWRTGRNYGYTFGSGTRLTVV.

This chain joins TRBV27 and TRBJ2-2; tentative D call: TRBD2 (5 bases). Trimming removed 5 bases from V and 5 bases from J, with 6 bases in between. The CDR3 runs to 12 residues. Germline V gene lookup returns CDR1 MNHEY and CDR2 SMNVEV (reference sequence). The CDR3, as DNA: TGTGCCAGCAGTCGGGGTACCGGGGAGCTGTTTTTT. Translating gives CASSRGTGELFF.

This clone was seen only a few times. V gene TRBV4-2 combines with J gene TRBJ1-5; D remains ambiguous. The CDR3 extends over 13 amino acids. Trimming cost V 0 bases and J 7 bases, with 7 bases left between them. CDR1 LGHNA and CDR2 YNFKEQ come from the germline V gene. The CDR3 DNA sequence: TGTGCCAGCAGCCAAGAACCGGACCAGCCCCAGCATTTT. Translating it yields CASSQEPDQPQHF.

The chain uses TRBV7-2 and TRBJ2-5; D may be TRBD2 (6 bases). The V gene's germline CDR1 is SGHTA and CDR2 FQGNSA. The CDR3 loop spans 12 amino acids. The V gene lost 6 bases and the J gene lost 6 bases, with 11 bases spanning the gap. The CDR3 DNA reads as TGTGCCAGCAGTCGAGGGACTCAGACCCAGTACTTC. It yields the protein CASSRGTQTQYF.

The chain combines TRBV5-6 with TRBJ2-1, with TRBD2 matching 13 bases. The CDR3 extends over 15 amino acids. J gave up 9 bases and V 2 bases, and 5 bases lay outside the gene matches. Germline CDR1 SGHDT, CDR2 YYEEEE. As DNA, the CDR3 is TGTGCCAGCAGCTTCGGACTAGCGGGAGATACTGAGCAGTTCTTC. Its translation: CASSFGLAGDTEQFF.

The rearrangement links TRBV7-9 to TRBJ1-2, with D possibly being TRBD1 (6 bases). V lost 5 bases to trimming and J lost 6 bases, with 13 bases between them. Germline CDR1 reads SEHNR; CDR2 reads FQNEAQ (reference sequence). The CDR3 sequence is 13 residues long. In nucleotides, the CDR3 is TGTGCCAGCAGCCCCTCAGGGGCCAATGGCTACACCTTC. It yields the protein CASSPSGANGYTF.

The chain has TRBV7-2 and TRBJ1-1, with TRBD1 as a possible D gene (6 bases). Per the germline V gene, CDR1 is SGHTA and CDR2 is FQGNSA. V was trimmed by 5 bases and J by 5 bases, leaving 12 bases between them. This CDR3 region has 13 residues. The CDR3 DNA reads TGTGCCAGCAGCGGATCAGGGGCTACTGAAGCTTTCTTT. This codes for CASSGSGATEAFF. Based on the CDR3 plus reference TRBV7-2 and TRBJ1-1, the full variable domain is GAGVSQSPSNKVTEKGKDVELRCDPISGHTALYWYRQSLGQGLEFLIYFQGNSAPDKSGLPSDRFSAERTGGSVSTLTIQRTQQEDSAVYLCASSGSGATEAFFGQGTRLTVV.

V gene TRBV27 combines with J gene TRBJ2-1, with TRBD2 matching 11 bases. The CDR3 sequence is 16 residues long. Germline assignment: CDR1 MNHEY and CDR2 SMNVEV (reference sequence). The V and J ends lost 4 bases and 4 bases, in that order; junction bases with no gene match: 6. The CDR3 sequence is CASSSYLAGGYNEQFF. CDR3 sequence (DNA): TGTGCCAGCAGTTCCTATCTAGCGGGGGGATACAATGAGCAGTTCTTC.

This chain joins TRBV7-2 and TRBJ2-2; the D is unclear. CDR3 length: 14 amino acids. Trimming shortened V by 5 bases and J by 8 bases, and 15 bases separated the two germline ends. Germline V gives CDR1 SGHTA, CDR2 FQGNSA. CDR3 protein: CASSPDQNRGELFF. The CDR3 DNA sequence: TGTGCCAGCAGCCCCGACCAGAATAGGGGGGAGCTGTTTTTT.

This clone was recorded only once. This chain uses TRBV5-1 with TRBJ2-2; unclear D gene. The CDR3 has 14 amino acids. With 2 bases removed from V and 6 bases from J, the gap between germline ends came to 11 bases. Germline V gene sequence: CDR1 SGHRS, CDR2 YFSETQ. In nucleotides, the CDR3 is TGCGCCAGCAGCTTCCCGACGACTTCCGGGGAGCTGTTTTTT. It is translated as CASSFPTTSGELFF.

In the case of this clone: The junction departs from the called germline gene at one end, perhaps through a read error. The rearrangement uses TRBV28 and TRBJ1-1, with D possibly being TRBD1 (5 bases). The CDR3 spans 11 residues. The germline gives CDR1 MDHEN, CDR2 SYDVKM. For the CDR3, the DNA is TGTGCCAGCAGTTTTTCTTCGGGGCTAATATGG. Translating gives CASSFSSGLIW.

The chain carries TRBV5-5 and TRBJ2-2; D is perhaps TRBD1 (6 bases). Germline loops: CDR1 SGHKS, CDR2 YYEKEE (reference sequence). Trimming left V 4 bases short and J 1 base short, with 14 bases between. The CDR3 extends over 16 amino acids. The CDR3 protein is CASSRGTWRNTGELFF. The CDR3 DNA is TGTGCCAGCAGCAGGGGGACGTGGAGGAACACCGGGGAGCTGTTTTTT.

V and J are TRBV11-3 and TRBJ2-5; TRBD2 might be the D (5 bases). Germline V CDR1 and CDR2: SGHNT, YENEEA. The CDR3 length is 13 residues. Trimming took 5 bases from V and 4 from J, leaving 11 bases between them. DNA for the CDR3: TGTGCCAGCAGCCCCCCACGGGGAGAGACCCAGTACTTC. Translating gives CASSPPRGETQYF.

This rearrangement joins TRBV10-3 to TRBJ2-1, with D perhaps TRBD2 (5 bases). Germline values: CDR1 ENHRY, CDR2 SYGVKD. The CDR3 covers 16 residues. Trimming left V 4 bases short and J 0 bases short, with 13 bases between. CDR3 residues: CAISGQDSSSYNEQFF. The DNA of the CDR3 is TGTGCCATCAGTGGGCAGGACTCCAGCTCCTACAATGAGCAGTTCTTC.

The genes are TRBV4-1 and TRBJ2-2; the match to TRBD2 covers 7 bases. Looked up from germline, CDR1 is MGHRA and CDR2 is YSYEKL. V lost 0 bases, J lost 1 base, and 8 bases stayed unmatched. CDR3 length: 18 amino acids. The CDR3 sequence is CASSQDPPGTMNTGELFF. CDR3 coding DNA: TGCGCCAGCAGCCAAGATCCCCCCGGGACTATGAACACCGGGGAGCTGTTTTTT.

The chain carries TRBV9 and TRBJ2-5; weak D call: TRBD2 (6 bases). The DNA end lines up better with TRBJ2-7; the J call may be wrong. This CDR3 has 13 amino acids. Germline values: CDR1 SGDLS, CDR2 YYNGEE. The CDR3, as DNA: TGTGCCAGCAGCCCCCGGGGGAGCACCGAGCAGTACTTC. It translates to CASSPRGSTEQYF.

This chain connects TRBV4-2 to TRBJ2-1, with 7 bases lining up with TRBD1. This CDR3 is 15 amino acids long. Unmatched junction bases numbered 12, after V lost 1 base and J lost 12 bases. Germline loops: CDR1 LGHNA, CDR2 YNFKEQ. The chain's CDR3 is CASSQGGITGDGQFF. The CDR3 DNA reads TGTGCCAGCAGCCAAGGAGGGATAACAGGGGACGGGCAGTTCTTC.

This rearrangement joins TRBV5-3 to TRBJ2-7, with TRBD2 identical over 10 bases. TRBV5-3 is an ORF for which the function is uncertain. V was pared by 4 bases and J by 0 bases, with 7 bases of the junction left unmatched. The CDR3 is 16 residues long. The CDR3: CARSILTSGRSYEQYF. DNA for the CDR3: TGTGCCAGAAGCATCCTGACTAGCGGGCGCTCCTACGAGCAGTACTTC.

This chain joins TRBV7-2 and TRBJ2-3, with 7 bases identical to TRBD2. The CDR3 spans 15 residues. Germline V lookup: CDR1 SGHTA, CDR2 FQGNSA. The V and J ends lost 3 bases and 1 base, in that order; junction bases with no gene match: 4. This CDR3 reads CASSLGGSRTDTQYF. The CDR3 nucleotides are TGTGCCAGCAGCTTGGGCGGGAGCCGCACAGATACGCAGTATTTT.

The genes are TRBV7-8 and TRBJ2-1; no firm D call. The CDR3 contains 12 residues. Trimming stripped 1 base from V and 8 bases from J, with 6 bases between. Germline CDR1 reads SGHVS; CDR2 reads FQNEAQ. The CDR3 nucleotides are TGTGCCAGCAGCTTAGGCTCCTATGAGCAGTTCTTC. This codes for CASSLGSYEQFF.